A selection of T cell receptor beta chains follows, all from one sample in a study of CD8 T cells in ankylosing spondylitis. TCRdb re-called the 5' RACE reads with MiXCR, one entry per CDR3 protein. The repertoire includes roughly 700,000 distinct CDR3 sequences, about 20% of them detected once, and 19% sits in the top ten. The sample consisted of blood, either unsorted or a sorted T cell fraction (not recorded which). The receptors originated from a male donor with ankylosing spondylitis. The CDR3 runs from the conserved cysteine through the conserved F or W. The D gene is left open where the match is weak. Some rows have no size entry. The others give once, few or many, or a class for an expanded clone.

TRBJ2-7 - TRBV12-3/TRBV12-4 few CASSQRTEQYF TGTGCCAGCAGTCAGAGGACTGAGCAGTACTTC
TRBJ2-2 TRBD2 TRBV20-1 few CSARDPSGRGTGELFF TGCAGTGCTAGGGATCCAAGCGGGAGAGGTACCGGGGAGCTGTTTTTT
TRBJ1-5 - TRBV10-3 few CAISEEYRRGGQPQHF TGTGCCATCAGTGAAGAATATCGGAGGGGCGGTCAGCCCCAGCATTTT
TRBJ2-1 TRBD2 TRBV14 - CASSRYGGVEQFF TGTGCCAGCAGCCGATACGGGGGGGTTGAGCAGTTCTTC
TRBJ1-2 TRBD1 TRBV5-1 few CASSLDRGRGYGYTF TGCGCCAGCAGCTTGGATAGGGGGCGCGGCTATGGCTACACCTTC
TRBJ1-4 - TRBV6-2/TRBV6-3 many CASSPGEEREKLFF TGTGCCAGCAGTCCCGGCGAGGAGAGAGAAAAACTGTTTTTT
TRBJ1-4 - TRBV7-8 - CASSFGVELFF TGTGCCAGCAGCTTTGGCGTAGAACTGTTTTTT
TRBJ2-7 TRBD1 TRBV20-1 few CSAPPGQQSEQYF TGCAGTGCTCCCCCGGGACAGCAAAGCGAGCAGTACTTC
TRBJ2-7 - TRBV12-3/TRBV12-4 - CASRADGYEQYF TGTGCCAGCAGGGCGGATGGGTACGAGCAGTACTTC
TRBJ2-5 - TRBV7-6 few CASSSTPGATQETQYF TGTGCCAGCAGCTCCACTCCAGGGGCGACCCAAGAGACCCAGTACTTC
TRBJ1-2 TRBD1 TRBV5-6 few CASSGDREDYTF TGTGCCAGCAGCGGGGACAGGGAGGACTACACCTTC
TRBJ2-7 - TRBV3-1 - CASSQIGDYVYEQYF TGTGCCAGCAGCCAAATAGGAGACTACGTCTACGAGCAGTACTTC
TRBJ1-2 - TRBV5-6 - CASSPGPGDYGYTF TGTGCCAGCAGCCCCGGACCGGGAGACTATGGCTACACCTTC
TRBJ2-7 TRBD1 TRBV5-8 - CASSLVGTGTVEQYF TGTGCCAGCAGCTTGGTGGGGACAGGGACTGTCGAGCAGTACTTC
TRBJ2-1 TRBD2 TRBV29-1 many CSAVSGRDGEQFF TGCAGCGCTGTTAGCGGGAGGGACGGTGAGCAGTTCTTC
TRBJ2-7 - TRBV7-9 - CASGGTFYEQYF TGTGCCAGCGGGGGCACGTTCTACGAGCAGTACTTC
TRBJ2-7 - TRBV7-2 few CASSSLGSHEQYF TGTGCCAGCAGCTCCCTAGGTTCTCACGAGCAGTACTTC
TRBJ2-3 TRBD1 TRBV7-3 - CASSTTGDLGDTQYF TGTGCCAGCAGCACGACAGGGGACCTAGGTGATACGCAGTATTTT
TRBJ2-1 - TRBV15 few CATSRYTSNEQFF TGTGCCACCAGCCGGTATACTAGCAATGAGCAGTTCTTC
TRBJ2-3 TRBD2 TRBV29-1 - CSGEGDTQYF TGCAGCGGGGAGGGAGATACGCAGTATTTT
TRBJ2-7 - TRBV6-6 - CASSYSDLYEQYF TGTGCCAGCAGTTACTCGGACCTTTACGAGCAGTACTTC
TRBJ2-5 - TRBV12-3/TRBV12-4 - CASSRLGDQYF TGTGCCAGCAGTAGACTAGGGGACCAGTACTTC
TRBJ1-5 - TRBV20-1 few CSARDWEGRDSQPQHF TGCAGTGCTAGAGATTGGGAGGGTAGAGACAGTCAGCCCCAGCATTTT